These 28 T cell receptor beta chains were all obtained from the same sample, sequenced in a study of human T cells and chemical hapten exposure. The time point here: patch test 1, 2 weeks after DPC sensitization. The treatment denotes: therapeutic diphenylcyclopropenone sensitization with weekly scalp DPC. TCRdb used MiXCR to reprocess the RACE reads, holding one entry per CDR3 protein. This sample yields 55,000 to 85,000 distinct CDR3 sequences, of which more than 8% are seen a single time; 3.3% belongs to the top ten. The input for sequencing was whole blood, taken in connection with sensitization to the hapten diphenylcyclopropenone (DPC). The receptors here all came from a woman in her thirties or forties with alopecia areata. Some clones in this sample may be carry-over from other donors' samples.

The table lists this clonotype with many counts. The genes are TRBV19 and TRBJ1-1; D may be TRBD1 (5 bases). The germline CDR1 and CDR2 sequences are LNHDA and SQIVND (reference sequence). V shed 3 bases and J shed 1 base, with 9 bases lying between them. This CDR3 is built from 14 residues. CDR3 sequence (DNA): TGTGCCAGTAGTATCTCAGGGTGGAACACTGAAGCTTTCTTT. This gives the protein CASSISGWNTEAFF.

This clonotype was picked up many times. V usage is TRBV7-2 and J usage is TRBJ2-3; the D gene is possibly TRBD2 (5 bases). In germline, CDR1 is SGHTA, CDR2 FQGNSA. With 5 bases removed from V and 9 bases from J, the gap between germline ends came to 12 bases. CDR3 length: 12 residues. The CDR3 region is CASSLTRPTQYF. For the CDR3, the DNA is TGTGCCAGCAGCCTTACTAGACCCACGCAGTATTTT.

This chain uses TRBV29-1 with TRBJ2-7; 7 bases map to TRBD1. Germline V gene data show CDR1 as SQVTM and CDR2 as ANQGSEA. J was trimmed by 6 bases and V by 4 bases; bases with no gene match: 9. CDR3 size: 13 residues. The CDR3 here is CSVVQHRGAEQYF. The CDR3 DNA reads TGCAGCGTTGTACAGCACAGGGGTGCCGAGCAGTACTTC.

This clonotype was seen a handful of times. The rearrangement uses TRBV7-2 and TRBJ2-4; D may be TRBD1 (6 bases). The CDR3 is 15 residues long. V was trimmed by 0 bases and J by 2 bases, leaving 8 bases between them. Germline V gene sequence: CDR1 SGHTA, CDR2 FQGNSA. DNA for the CDR3: TGTGCCAGCAGCTTAGCTCAGGGGACCAAAAACATTCAGTACTTC. This codes for CASSLAQGTKNIQYF.

This clonotype appeared many times. The chain has TRBV20-1 and TRBJ2-7; 7 nucleotides align to TRBD1. Germline CDR1 DFQATT, CDR2 SNEGSKA (reference sequence). This CDR3 is 15 amino acids long. With V trimmed by 5 bases and J by 0 bases, 10 bases remained unmatched. DNA for the CDR3: TGCAGTGCTTCATTCAGCAGGGGGAACTCCTACGAGCAGTACTTC. Its translation: CSASFSRGNSYEQYF.

This clonotype was found many times. CDR3 sequence reads: CASSLPRSEQYF. Written as DNA, the CDR3 is TGTGCCAGCAGCCTACCAAGGTCCGAGCAGTACTTC. This sequence joins TRBV21-1 and TRBJ2-7. TRBV21-1 is a documented pseudogene. CDR3 length: 12 amino acids.

In this sample, this clonotype turned up many times. The chain joins TRBV6-6 to TRBJ1-3; D is uncertain. The CDR3 runs 15 residues. Germline V gene data show CDR1 as MNHNY and CDR2 as SVGAGI (reference sequence). Trimming shortened V by 0 bases and J by 0 bases, and 6 bases separated the two germline ends. CDR3 sequence reads: CASSYSTASGNTIYF. In nucleotides, the CDR3 is TGTGCCAGCAGTTACTCGACGGCCTCTGGAAACACCATATATTTT.

Ten or more counts support this clonotype. The genes are TRBV12-3 or TRBV12-4 and TRBJ1-3; D is uncertain. Trimming left V 1 base short and J 0 bases short, with 10 bases between. CDR3 length equals 16 residues. CDR3 nucleotide sequence: TGTGCCAGCAGTTTAGATCGGATGGACTCTGGAAACACCATATATTTT. As protein: CASSLDRMDSGNTIYF.

This clonotype was recorded a few times. The V gene is TRBV6-5, the J gene TRBJ2-6; D unclear. Looked up from germline, CDR1 is MNHEY and CDR2 is SVGAGI. V dropped 6 bases and J dropped 0 bases, with 12 bases sitting between them. The CDR3 has 16 amino acids. The CDR3 reads CASSGSVTSGANVLTF. CDR3 bases: TGTGCCAGCAGCGGTTCAGTGACCTCTGGGGCCAACGTCCTGACTTTC.

There are many counts of this clonotype. The chain carries TRBV28 and TRBJ2-7; D not resolved. CDR1 and CDR2 (germline): MDHEN, SYDVKM. Trimming took 5 bases from V and 5 from J, leaving 19 bases between them. This CDR3 is 15 amino acids long. The CDR3 DNA reads as TGTGCCAGCAGTAGCACGGCGGCGGCCGATGACGAGCAGTACTTC. Its translation is CASSSTAAADDEQYF.

This clonotype was detected a few times. The chain is built from TRBV29-1 and TRBJ2-6, with D tentatively TRBD1 (5 bases). V gave up 3 bases and J gave up 0 bases, with 12 bases separating them. Germline-derived CDR1 and CDR2 are SQVTM and ANQGSEA. The CDR3 length is 16 residues. This CDR3 is CSVEGTGISGANVLTF. The DNA for the CDR3 is TGCAGCGTTGAGGGTACAGGCATCTCTGGGGCCAACGTCCTGACTTTC.

This clonotype has at least ten counts. The rearrangement uses TRBV7-9 and TRBJ1-1; D gene ambiguous. Trimming took off 8 bases at V and 0 bases at J, with 13 bases between the two ends. Per the germline V gene, CDR1 is SEHNR and CDR2 is FQNEAQ (reference sequence). CDR3 size: 14 residues. The CDR3 DNA follows: TGTGCCAGCCTTCGTGAGGGCATGAACACTGAAGCTTTCTTT. Residues: CASLREGMNTEAFF.

In this sample, this clonotype turned up many times. The chain links TRBV12-3 or TRBV12-4 to TRBJ1-5, with 11 bases fitting TRBD1. The CDR3 contains 19 residues. Trimming removed 6 bases from V and 8 bases from J; junction bases left unmatched: 21. The chain's CDR3 is CASSPRSAQGQGVTEPQHF. CDR3 coding DNA: TGTGCCAGCAGCCCTAGGTCGGCGCAGGGACAGGGGGTCACGGAGCCCCAGCATTTT.

This clonotype was observed a handful of times. The chain joins TRBV18 to TRBJ2-3, with 8 bases matching TRBD1. CDR1 is KGHSH and CDR2 is LQKENI in the germline V gene. V lost 5 bases and J lost 2; bases outside the gene matches: 6. The CDR3 totals 15 residues. The CDR3 reads CASSAPGQVTDTQYF. The CDR3, as DNA: TGTGCCAGCTCAGCCCCGGGACAGGTCACAGATACGCAGTATTTT.

This clonotype occurred many times. This chain uses TRBV4-3 with TRBJ2-5; 10 positions agree with TRBD2. CDR1 LGHNA and CDR2 YSLEER come from the germline V gene. The CDR3 is 18 amino acids. V shed 1 base, J shed 4 bases, and the junction held 12 bases outside the gene matches. The CDR3 sequence is CASSQVLPSTSGIETQYF. The CDR3 bases are TGCGCCAGCAGCCAAGTCCTCCCTTCAACTAGCGGGATAGAGACCCAGTACTTC.

The chain joins TRBV6-2 or TRBV6-3 to TRBJ2-2; D may match TRBD1 or TRBD2 (5 bases each). CDR1 and CDR2 (germline): MNHEY, SVGEGT. V was cut by 4 bases and J by 1 base, with 19 bases left in between. This CDR3 has 18 residues. For the CDR3, the DNA is TGTGCCAGCAGTTCCTTAACCTCCGGGGCTCAGAACACCGGGGAGCTGTTTTTT. Protein sequence: CASSSLTSGAQNTGELFF.

The rearrangement links TRBV5-1 to TRBJ2-5; a possible D gene is TRBD1 (6 bases). Trimming took 3 bases from V and 4 from J, leaving 13 bases between them. Germline V gene data show CDR1 as SGHRS and CDR2 as YFSETQ. This CDR3 region has 14 residues. CDR3 DNA: TGCGCCAGCAGCTCGAACAGGGATGTAGAGACCCAGTACTTC. It encodes CASSSNRDVETQYF. Full variable domain (remainder filled in from reference TRBV5-1 and TRBJ2-5): KAGVTQTPRYLIKTRGQQVTLSCSPISGHRSVSWYQQTPGQGLQFLFEYFSETQRNKGNFPGRFSGRQFSNSRSEMNVSTLELGDSALYLCASSSNRDVETQYFGPGTRLLVL.

Ten or more counts support this clonotype. This chain connects TRBV27 to TRBJ2-3, with a possible D match to TRBD1 (5 bases). V lost 3 bases and J 3 bases, leaving 13 bases between the germline ends. This CDR3 has 15 amino acids. From germline, CDR1 is MNHEY and CDR2 SMNVEV (reference sequence). The CDR3 reads CASSLLRGETDTQYF. DNA for the CDR3: TGTGCCAGCAGTTTGTTAAGGGGTGAAACAGATACGCAGTATTTT.

This clonotype came up a few times. The CDR3 coding sequence is TGTGCCATCAGTGCCGCCCGGACAGGGGGCGAAGAGACCCAGTACTTC. This encodes CAISAARTGGEETQYF. The chain employs TRBV10-3 and TRBJ2-5, with TRBD1 identical over 11 bases. The CDR3 totals 16 residues. V lost 4 bases, J lost 3 bases, and 7 bases stayed unmatched. CDR1 ENHRY and CDR2 SYGVKD come from the germline V gene.

Many counts were recorded for this clonotype. The chain links TRBV6-6 to TRBJ1-1, with D maybe TRBD1 (5 bases). The CDR3 is 15 amino acids. Germline CDR1 and CDR2: MNHNY and SVGAGI (reference sequence). With 0 bases removed from V and 5 bases from J, the gap between germline ends came to 13 bases. The CDR3 loop reads CASSYSAGSATEAFF. DNA of the CDR3: TGTGCCAGCAGTTACTCCGCAGGGAGCGCAACTGAAGCTTTCTTT.

This clonotype was observed many times. The CDR3 DNA is TGTGCCTGGAGTGTACTGGGCGATCGAAGACTGGGCTCCTATAATTCACCCCTCCACTTT. As protein: CAWSVLGDRRLGSYNSPLHF. The rearrangement joins TRBV30 to TRBJ1-6; D not certain. V was pared by 0 bases and J by 0 bases, with 21 bases between. CDR3 length equals 20 residues. Germline CDR1 and CDR2: GTSNPN and SVGIG (reference sequence).

This clonotype was picked up one time. The chain links TRBV4-3 to TRBJ2-7; unclear D gene. The germline CDR1 and CDR2 sequences are LGHNA and YSLEER. V lost 0 bases and J 3 bases, leaving 12 bases between the germline ends. The CDR3 runs 15 residues. Here the CDR3 DNA reads TGCGCCAGCAGCCAAGAACGGATACCACACTACGAGCAGTACTTC. This translates into CASSQERIPHYEQYF.

This clonotype has at least ten counts. The rearrangement joins TRBV15 to TRBJ1-5; D may be TRBD1 (5 bases). Per germline, CDR1 LNHNV and CDR2 YYDKDF (reference sequence). This CDR3 spans 12 amino acids. The ends were cut back, 6 bases at V and 7 bases at J, with 10 bases in the middle. The CDR3 here is CATRIKGQPQHF. The CDR3 coding sequence is TGTGCCACCAGAATTAAGGGGCAGCCCCAGCATTTT.

The chain joins TRBV7-8 to TRBJ2-5; 7 bases match TRBD1. Per the germline V gene, CDR1 is SGHVS and CDR2 is FQNEAQ. The length of the CDR3 is 14 residues. Unmatched junction bases numbered 3, after V lost 3 bases and J lost 2 bases. The CDR3, as DNA: TGTGCCAGCAGCTTGGGGACAGTGCAAGAGACCCAGTACTTC. As protein: CASSLGTVQETQYF.

This clonotype was counted ten times or more. The chain is built from TRBV7-2 and TRBJ1-1, with a tentative D call TRBD1 (5 bases). The ends were cut back, 5 bases at V and 0 bases at J, with 10 bases in the middle. CDR3 length: 14 residues. Germline V lookup: CDR1 SGHTA, CDR2 FQGNSA. In DNA form, the CDR3 reads TGTGCCAGCAGCCAACAGGAACTGAACACTGAAGCTTTCTTT. Amino acid sequence: CASSQQELNTEAFF. The variable domain in full, with the rest retrieved from reference TRBV7-2 and TRBJ1-1, is GAGVSQSPSNKVTEKGKDVELRCDPISGHTALYWYRQSLGQGLEFLIYFQGNSAPDKSGLPSDRFSAERTGGSVSTLTIQRTQQEDSAVYLCASSQQELNTEAFFGQGTRLTVV.

Many counts were recorded for this clonotype. The J gene is TRBJ2-4, the V gene TRBV6-2 or TRBV6-3, with D uncertain. V was cut by 8 bases and J by 5 bases, with 16 bases left in between. The CDR3 covers 14 residues. Germline values: CDR1 MNHEY, CDR2 SVGEGT. CDR3 sequence reads: CASRRSRIENIQYF. The DNA for the CDR3 is TGTGCCAGCCGTCGATCCCGAATTGAAAACATTCAGTACTTC.

The chain joins TRBV2 to TRBJ2-1; no clear D gene. Trimming shortened V by 3 bases and J by 8 bases, and 17 bases separated the two germline ends. The V gene's germline CDR1 is SNHLY and CDR2 FYNNEI. This CDR3 region has 15 residues. The CDR3 spells CASSDVRGPVHEQFF. The CDR3 DNA is TGTGCCAGCAGTGACGTCCGAGGACCCGTCCATGAGCAGTTCTTC. Variable domain in full (rest from reference TRBV2 and TRBJ2-1): EPEVTQTPSHQVTQMGQEVILRCVPISNHLYFYWYRQILGQKVEFLVSFYNNEISEKSEIFDDQFSVERPDGSNFTLKIRSTKLEDSAMYFCASSDVRGPVHEQFFGPGTRLTVL.

This clonotype was counted a few times. The chain combines TRBV20-1 with TRBJ2-3; no clear D. V was shortened by 5 bases and J by 6 bases, with 12 bases between the two germline ends. The CDR3 has 12 amino acids. Germline V gene sequence: CDR1 DFQATT, CDR2 SNEGSKA (reference sequence). This chain's CDR3 is CSAGLDVDTQYF. The CDR3 DNA reads TGCAGTGCTGGCCTTGACGTGGATACGCAGTATTTT.